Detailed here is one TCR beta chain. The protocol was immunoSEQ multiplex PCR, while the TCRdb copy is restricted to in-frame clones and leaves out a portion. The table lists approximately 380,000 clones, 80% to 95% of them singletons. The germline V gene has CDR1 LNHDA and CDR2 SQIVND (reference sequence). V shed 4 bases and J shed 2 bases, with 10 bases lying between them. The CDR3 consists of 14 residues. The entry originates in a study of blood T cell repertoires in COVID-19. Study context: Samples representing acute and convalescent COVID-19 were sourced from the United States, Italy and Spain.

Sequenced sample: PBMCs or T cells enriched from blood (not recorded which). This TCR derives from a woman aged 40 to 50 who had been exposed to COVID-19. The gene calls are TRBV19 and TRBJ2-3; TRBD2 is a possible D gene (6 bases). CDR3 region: CASSRDFLTDTQYF. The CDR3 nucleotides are TGTGCCAGTAGTAGGGACTTCCTCACAGATACGCAGTATTTT.